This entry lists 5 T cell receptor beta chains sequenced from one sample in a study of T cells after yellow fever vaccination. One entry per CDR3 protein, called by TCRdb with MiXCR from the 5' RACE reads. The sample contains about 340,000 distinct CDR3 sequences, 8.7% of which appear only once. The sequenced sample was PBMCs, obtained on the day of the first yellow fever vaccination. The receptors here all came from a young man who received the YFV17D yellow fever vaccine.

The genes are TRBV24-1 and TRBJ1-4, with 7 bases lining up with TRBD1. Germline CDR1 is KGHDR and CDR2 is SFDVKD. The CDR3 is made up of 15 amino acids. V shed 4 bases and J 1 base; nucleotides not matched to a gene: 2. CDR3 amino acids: CATSERQGTNEKLFF. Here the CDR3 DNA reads TGTGCCACCAGTGAGAGACAGGGAACTAATGAAAAACTGTTTTTT.

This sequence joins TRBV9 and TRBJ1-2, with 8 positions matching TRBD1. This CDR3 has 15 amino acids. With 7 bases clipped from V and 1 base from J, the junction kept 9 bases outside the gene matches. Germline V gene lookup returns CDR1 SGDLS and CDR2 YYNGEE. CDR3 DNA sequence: TGTGCCAGCCAATCCGGGACAGGCTTTAACTATGGCTACACCTTC. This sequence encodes CASQSGTGFNYGYTF.

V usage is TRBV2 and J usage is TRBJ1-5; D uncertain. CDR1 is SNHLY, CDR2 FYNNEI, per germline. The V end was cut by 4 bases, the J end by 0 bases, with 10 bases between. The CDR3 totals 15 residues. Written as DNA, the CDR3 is TGTGCCAGCAGTGGACAAACAATTAGCAATCAGCCCCAGCATTTT. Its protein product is CASSGQTISNQPQHF.

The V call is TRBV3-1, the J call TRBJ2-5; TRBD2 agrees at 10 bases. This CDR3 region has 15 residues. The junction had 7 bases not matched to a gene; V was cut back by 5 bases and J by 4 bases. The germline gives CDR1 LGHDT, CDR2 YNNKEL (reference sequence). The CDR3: CASSSSGGAVETQYF. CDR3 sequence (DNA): TGTGCCAGCAGCAGCAGCGGGGGGGCCGTAGAGACCCAGTACTTC.

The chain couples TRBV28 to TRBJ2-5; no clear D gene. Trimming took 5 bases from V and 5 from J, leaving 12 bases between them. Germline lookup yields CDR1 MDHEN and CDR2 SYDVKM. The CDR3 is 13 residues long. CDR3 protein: CASSTRLRETQYF. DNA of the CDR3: TGTGCCAGCAGTACCAGACTCCGGGAGACCCAGTACTTC.